Following are 13 T cell receptor beta chains from one sample sequenced in a study of T cells in Graves' hyperthyroidism and ophthalmopathy. Amplified TCR beta CDR3 regions came from RNA transcripts. HTBI primers were the set used in a first-round RT-PCR of the TCR CDR3. TCRdb redid the calling of the multiplex PCR reads with MiXCR, one entry per CDR3 protein. The table has 80,000 to 100,000 distinct CDR3 sequences, approximately 40% seen once. Sequenced sample: peripheral blood or thyroid tissue (not recorded which). These receptors were obtained from a woman aged 25 to 39 with Graves' hyperthyroidism.

V gene TRBV20-1 combines with J gene TRBJ1-2, with 7 bases that match TRBD1. V was clipped by 4 bases and J by 5 bases; unmatched bases: 4. This CDR3 comprises 12 residues. Germline V gene data show CDR1 as DFQATT and CDR2 as SNEGSKA (reference sequence). CDR3 residues: CSATGQEYGYTF. The CDR3 region has the DNA TGCAGTGCTACAGGACAGGAGTATGGCTACACCTTC.

This clonotype was counted at least ten times. The J gene is TRBJ2-2, the V gene TRBV7-8; 8 nucleotides match TRBD1. CDR3 length equals 15 residues. CDR1 SGHVS and CDR2 FQNEAQ come from the germline V gene. Trimming at V came to 5 bases and at J to 5 bases, leaving 7 bases not matched to a gene. CDR3: CASSTGQGRTGELFF. The CDR3 nucleotides read TGTGCCAGCAGCACTGGACAGGGAAGGACCGGGGAGCTGTTTTTT. The full variable domain, with the rest looked up from reference TRBV7-8 and TRBJ2-2, is GAGVSQSPRYKVAKRGQDVALRCDPISGHVSLFWYQQALGQGPEFLTYFQNEAQLDKSGLPSDRFFAERPEGSVSTLKIQRTQQEDSAVYLCASSTGQGRTGELFFGEGSRLTVL.

This sequence joins TRBV15 and TRBJ1-2; no clear D. The germline CDR1 and CDR2 sequences are LNHNV and YYDKDF (reference sequence). Deletions cut 2 bases from V and 6 bases from J, with 7 bases between. The CDR3 contains 12 residues. The CDR3 loop is CATSRRADGYTF. The CDR3 nucleotides read TGTGCCACCAGCAGAAGGGCGGATGGCTACACCTTC.

Of note for this clonotype: A much larger clone lies one base from this, so it may be a read error. The chain combines TRBV7-6 with TRBJ2-3, with 7 positions matching TRBD1. The V and J ends lost 1 base and 4 bases, in that order; junction bases with no gene match: 17. The CDR3 length is 19 residues. Germline lookup yields CDR1 SGHVS and CDR2 FNYEAQ. This chain's CDR3 is CASSLVVTRRDSFADTQYF. The CDR3 nucleotides read TGTGCCAGCAGCTTAGTTGTCACCCGCCGGGACAGTTTCGCAGATACGCAGTATTTT.

This rearrangement joins TRBV7-8 to TRBJ2-2; 13 bases line up with TRBD2. This CDR3 has 17 residues. From germline, CDR1 is SGHVS and CDR2 FQNEAQ. The V segment lost 6 bases and the J segment 5 bases; nucleotides outside the gene matches: 9. CDR3 loop: CASRGLAGDPGTGELFF. CDR3 sequence (DNA): TGTGCCAGCAGAGGACTAGCGGGAGACCCGGGTACCGGGGAGCTGTTTTTT.

This clonotype was detected many times. This may be a read error: a much more frequent sequence differs by one nucleotide. This chain uses TRBV5-5 with TRBJ2-7, with D unclear. V lost 4 bases, J lost 3 bases, and 8 bases lay in between. The CDR3 consists of 12 residues. Germline CDR1 is SGHKS and CDR2 is YYEKEE (reference sequence). Here the CDR3 reads CASSRRYYEQYF. In DNA form, the CDR3 reads TGTGCCAGCAGCCGCAGGTACTACGAGCAGTACTTC.

This clonotype was counted many times. The V call is TRBV7-9, the J call TRBJ1-1; a weak D match, TRBD1 (5 bases). CDR3 length: 14 residues. V gave up 4 bases and J gave up 0 bases, with 9 bases separating them. Germline V gene sequence: CDR1 SEHNR, CDR2 FQNEAQ (reference sequence). The CDR3 here is CASSSRGMNTEAFF. In DNA, the CDR3 is TGTGCCAGCAGCTCGAGGGGCATGAACACTGAAGCTTTCTTT.

In regard to this clonotype: This may stem from a read error, because a much larger clone lies one nucleotide away. This sequence joins TRBV6-5 and TRBJ1-2, with 8 bases aligning to TRBD1. Germline CDR1 MNHEY, CDR2 SVGAGI. The CDR3 consists of 16 residues. V lost 2 bases to trimming and J lost 9 bases; unmatched junction nucleotides: 14. DNA for the CDR3: TGTGCCAGCAGTTACCGAGGACAGGGAACCCTATGGCGCTACACCTTC. It yields the protein CASSYRGQGTLWRYTF.

J is TRBJ2-7 and V is TRBV15; D is perhaps TRBD1 (6 bases). V was clipped by 3 bases and J by 7 bases, with 16 bases between them. The germline CDR1 and CDR2 sequences are LNHNV and YYDKDF (reference sequence). This CDR3 has 14 amino acids. CDR3 bases: TGTGCCACCAGCAGCTTAGCAGGGGATGGTGAGCAGTACTTC. Translated, it gives CATSSLAGDGEQYF.

In its sample, this clonotype was seen many times. The chain is built from TRBV12-3 or TRBV12-4 and TRBJ1-5, with 7 bases lining up with TRBD1. V trimming: 3 bases; J trimming: 4 bases; junction bases outside the gene matches: 3. This CDR3 region has 14 residues. The CDR3 nucleotides are TGTGCCAGCAGTTTCTGGGACAGTAATCAGCCCCAGCATTTT. This sequence encodes CASSFWDSNQPQHF.

Concerning this clonotype itself: Because the CDR3 is missing its conserved closing phenylalanine or tryptophan, this is likely a read error. This chain joins TRBV15 and TRBJ2-7, with D tentatively TRBD1 or TRBD2 (6 bases each). Germline loops: CDR1 LNHNV, CDR2 YYDKDF (reference sequence). V was trimmed by 3 bases and J by 4 bases, leaving 16 bases between them. The CDR3 totals 15 residues. CDR3: CATSREGNTGYEQYL. For the CDR3, the DNA is TGTGCCACCAGCAGGGAGGGGAACACAGGGTACGAGCAGTACCTC.

The sample holds many counts of this clonotype. V usage is TRBV6-2 or TRBV6-3 and J usage is TRBJ2-7, with D hard to call. The CDR3 consists of 13 residues. From germline, CDR1 is MNHEY and CDR2 SVGEGT. The germline V and J ends were trimmed by 10 bases and 0 bases, with 13 bases remaining between them. The CDR3 coding sequence is TGTGCCACCGTCAGCCAAAGCTCCTACGAGCAGTACTTC. It encodes CATVSQSSYEQYF.

On this clonotype: At one end, the junction sequence differs from germline, possibly due to a read error. This chain connects TRBV20-1 to TRBJ2-7, with 13 nucleotides matching TRBD2. Per the germline V gene, CDR1 is DFQATT and CDR2 is SNEGSKA (reference sequence). The CDR3 contains 14 residues. The DNA of the CDR3 is TGTAGTGTCCTACGGACTAGCGGGAGCTACGAGCAGTACTTC. Protein sequence: CSVLRTSGSYEQYF.